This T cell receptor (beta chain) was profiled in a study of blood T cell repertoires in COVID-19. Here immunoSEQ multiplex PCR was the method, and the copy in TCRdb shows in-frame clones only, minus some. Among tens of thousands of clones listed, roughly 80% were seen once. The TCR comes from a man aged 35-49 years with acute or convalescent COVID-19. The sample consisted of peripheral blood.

In DNA, the CDR3 is TGTGCCAGCAGTGCCCTCAGGACAGGGGAGGCTGAGCAGTTCTTC. Translated: CASSALRTGEAEQFF. V is TRBV2 and J is TRBJ2-1; 9 bases match TRBD1. This CDR3 comprises 15 residues. J lost 9 bases, V lost 4 bases, and 10 bases had no gene match. Germline CDR1 and CDR2: SNHLY and FYNNEI.